The 6 T cell receptor beta chains listed next were all sequenced from one sample in a study of T-cell memory formation after mild COVID-19. Each CDR3 protein is one row after TCRdb ran MiXCR on the 5' RACE reads. The sample lists about 400,000 distinct CDR3 sequences; around 22% were seen once. Sequenced sample: PBMCs or a T cell subset sorted from them (not recorded which). The receptors derive from an adult woman who had mild COVID-19 (a few samples of this study predate the infection). Cell type and time point are not known.

The rearrangement uses TRBV5-6 and TRBJ1-2, with D uncertain. The CDR3 consists of 13 residues. Germline CDR1 and CDR2: SGHDT and YYEEEE. Trimming pared 6 bases from V and 4 bases from J, leaving 13 bases between. DNA of the CDR3: TGTGCCAGCACCTCTCCCACCAGCTATGGCTACACCTTC. Translated, it gives CASTSPTSYGYTF.

CDR3 sequence reads: CASSPDGLAGGYNEQFF. The CDR3, as DNA: TGTGCCAGCAGCCCCGATGGGCTAGCGGGAGGGTACAATGAGCAGTTCTTC. The chain couples TRBV11-3 to TRBJ2-1; the match to TRBD2 covers 12 bases. The V and J ends lost 5 bases and 4 bases, in that order; junction bases with no gene match: 9. Germline-derived CDR1 and CDR2 are SGHNT and YENEEA. CDR3 length: 17 amino acids. The full variable domain, in which reference TRBV11-3 and TRBJ2-1 provide the parts outside the CDR3, is EAGVVQSPRYKIIEKKQPVAFWCNPISGHNTLYWYLQNLGQGPELLIRYENEEAVDDSQLPKDRFSAERLKGVDSTLKIQPAELGDSAVYLCASSPDGLAGGYNEQFFGPGTRLTVL.

The rearrangement links TRBV5-1 to TRBJ2-3, with a possible D match to TRBD2 (6 bases). Germline loops: CDR1 SGHRS, CDR2 YFSETQ. The CDR3 has 15 residues. V was cut by 2 bases and J by 4 bases, with 14 bases left in between. CDR3 loop: CASSLGRTGADTQYF. In DNA form, the CDR3 reads TGCGCCAGCAGCTTAGGTCGGACGGGGGCAGATACGCAGTATTTT.

The V gene is TRBV5-1, the J gene TRBJ1-2; D is ambiguous. This CDR3 spans 15 amino acids. Germline V gives CDR1 SGHRS, CDR2 YFSETQ. V was shortened by 0 bases and J by 0 bases, with 9 bases between the two germline ends. CDR3 nucleotides: TGCGCCAGCAGCTTGGGGATGGGATCTAACTATGGCTACACCTTC. This translates into CASSLGMGSNYGYTF.

The chain links TRBV5-4 to TRBJ1-6, with D perhaps matching TRBD1 (6 bases). V lost 6 bases and J 4 bases, leaving 14 bases between the germline ends. The CDR3 is made up of 15 amino acids. Germline V gives CDR1 SGHNT, CDR2 YYREEE (reference sequence). DNA of the CDR3: TGTGCCAGCACCCCCGGGACACAGTATAATTCACCCCTCCACTTT. This encodes CASTPGTQYNSPLHF. The complete variable domain, with remaining parts taken from reference TRBV5-4 and TRBJ1-6, reads ETGVTQSPTHLIKTRGQQVTLRCSSQSGHNTVSWYQQALGQGPQFIFQYYREEENGRGNFPPRFSGLQFPNYSSELNVNALELDDSALYLCASTPGTQYNSPLHFGNGTRLTVT.

A few counts support this clonotype. The chain joins TRBV7-9 to TRBJ1-1; 12 positions agree with TRBD1. The germline gives CDR1 SEHNR, CDR2 FQNEAQ (reference sequence). The CDR3 totals 17 residues. V lost 4 bases, J lost 5 bases, and 11 bases stayed unmatched. CDR3 sequence: CASSSKPGQGAGTEAFF. The CDR3 nucleotides read TGTGCCAGCAGCTCTAAACCGGGACAGGGGGCTGGGACTGAAGCTTTCTTT.